Sequencing of this T cell receptor (beta chain) was carried out in a study of T cell responses to AZD1222 COVID-19 vaccine. Generated by immunoSEQ multiplex PCR, the TCRdb table keeps only in-frame clones and is missing some. Among roughly 150,000 clones, about nine tenths were seen once, and the ten largest hold around 2.1%. The CDR3 runs to 15 residues. Looked up from germline, CDR1 is MDHEN and CDR2 is SYDVKM. Trimming pared 5 bases from V and 4 bases from J, leaving 15 bases between. This TCR derives from an adult in good health. V usage is TRBV28 and J usage is TRBJ2-1, with D possibly TRBD1 on 5 matching bases. Sequenced material: peripheral blood, taken on day 0 of AZD1222 vaccination. The CDR3 DNA sequence: TGTGCCAGCAGTATCGTCGGACATCTTTACAATGAGCAGTTCTTC. It yields the protein CASSIVGHLYNEQFF.